These T cell receptor beta chains were read from a single sample in a study of human T cells and chemical hapten exposure. TCRdb re-called the RACE reads through MiXCR, storing one row per CDR3 protein. Among around 74,000 distinct CDR3 sequences listed, around a third were seen once. Sequencing was performed on whole blood, taken in connection with sensitization to the hapten diphenylcyclopropenone (DPC). The receptor source for this set is a man aged 35-49 years with alopecia areata. Some clones in this sample may be carry-over from other donors' samples. CDR3s include the opening cysteine and the closing phenylalanine or tryptophan. D genes are given only for firm matches. Some rows mark clone size as missing; the rest say once, few, many or name a class of expanded clone.

abundance	d_gene	v_gene	j_gene	CDR3nt	CDR3aa
few	-	TRBV20-1	TRBJ2-4	TGCAGTGCTAGCGGACGAACCAAAAACATTCAGTACTTC	CSASGRTKNIQYF
-	-	TRBV6-1	TRBJ1-5	TGTGCCAGCAGTGTCGACAACCAGCCCCAGCATTTT	CASSVDNQPQHF
-	-	TRBV4-3	TRBJ2-7	TGCGCCAGCAGCCAAGATACAAGGGGGTGGTACGAGCAGTACTTC	CASSQDTRGWYEQYF
-	-	TRBV20-1	TRBJ2-7	TGCAGTGCTAGAGATCTAACCGGGAGTCCCTACGAGCAGTACTTC	CSARDLTGSPYEQYF
-	TRBD2	TRBV28	TRBJ2-7	TGTGCCAGCAGTATCGGTCTCGGGGTAGCGGGAGTCCACGAGCAGTACTTC	CASSIGLGVAGVHEQYF
few	-	TRBV29-1	TRBJ1-1	TGCAGCGTTGAACCGACGGGGGTGAACGAAGCTTTCTTT	CSVEPTGVNEAFF
-	-	TRBV11-2	TRBJ2-7	TGTGCCAGCAAACTGTTAGCTGAACACTACGAGCAGTACTTC	CASKLLAEHYEQYF
-	TRBD1	TRBV28	TRBJ1-6	TGTGCCAGCAGTAAAGGGACAGGGAAGAATTCACCCCTCCACTTT	CASSKGTGKNSPLHF
-	TRBD1	TRBV7-9	TRBJ2-7	TGTGCCAGCAGCCCTCGACCCGGACAGGGGCTCTACGAGCAGTACTTC	CASSPRPGQGLYEQYF
-	-	TRBV2	TRBJ2-1	TGTGCCAGCGGGATGGGGGCTAGCGGCAACAATGAGCAGTTCTTC	CASGMGASGNNEQFF
few	-	TRBV27	TRBJ2-5	TGTGCCAGCAGTTTAGGAGGGGTTGGAGAGACCCAGTACTTC	CASSLGGVGETQYF
few	-	TRBV28	TRBJ1-1	TGTGCCAGCAGTTTTACCAGGACTGAAGCTTTCTTT	CASSFTRTEAFF
-	-	TRBV7-6	TRBJ1-4	TGTGCCAGCAGCATACAGGGAAGGGGAACTAATGAAAAACTGTTTTTT	CASSIQGRGTNEKLFF
-	-	TRBV6-1	TRBJ2-7	TGTGCCAGCAGTGAATTGCGAGCCTACGAGCAGTACTTC	CASSELRAYEQYF
few	TRBD1	TRBV6-5	TRBJ2-2	TGTGCCAGCAGGGCGAGTCCGGGACAGGGGAGAGTCACCGGGGAGCTGTTTTTT	CASRASPGQGRVTGELFF
few	-	TRBV4-1	TRBJ1-4	TGCGCCAGCAGCGGGGCAACTAATGAAAAACTGTTTTTT	CASSGATNEKLFF
few	-	TRBV9	TRBJ2-7	TGTGCCAGCAGCCCCCGACCCGCTCCCGAGCAGTACTTC	CASSPRPAPEQYF
-	-	TRBV6-6	TRBJ2-7	TGTGCCAGCAGCCCCAGGGCGGGGGCGGGCGAGCAGTACTTC	CASSPRAGAGEQYF
-	-	TRBV27	TRBJ1-5	TGTGCCAGCAGTACCTCCGGGGGCTACAATCAGCCCCAGCATTTT	CASSTSGGYNQPQHF
-	-	TRBV6-5	TRBJ1-1	TGTGCCAGCAGTTACGAGGCCCCTGGAAACACTGAAGCTTTCTTT	CASSYEAPGNTEAFF
-	-	TRBV5-6	TRBJ2-3	TGTGCCAGCAGCTTCCAGGGTCAAGATACGCAGTATTTT	CASSFQGQDTQYF
-	TRBD2	TRBV5-4	TRBJ2-3	TGTGCCAGCAGCACCGGGACTAGCGGCACAGATACGCAGTATTTT	CASSTGTSGTDTQYF
-	-	TRBV4-3	TRBJ2-3	TGCGCCAGCAGCTTTCGCCGGGAGTTGGGCACAGATACGCAGTATTTT	CASSFRRELGTDTQYF
-	TRBD2	TRBV6-1	TRBJ2-7	TGTGCCAGCAGAAGGACTAGCGGGACTTACGAGCAGTACTTC	CASRRTSGTYEQYF